The T cell receptor beta chain under discussion was sequenced for a study of blood T cell repertoires in COVID-19. There are many counts of this clone. Repertoires were generated with immunoSEQ multiplex PCR, while TCRdb's copy carries only in-frame clones and drops some. The sample lists about 240,000 clones, 83% occurring once. V was pared by 2 bases and J by 2 bases, with 5 bases of the junction left unmatched. This CDR3 is built from 16 residues. Germline CDR1 reads SEHNR; CDR2 reads FQNEAQ (reference sequence). The V and J genes are TRBV7-9 and TRBJ2-1, with TRBD2 matching 8 bases. The sample taken for sequencing was peripheral blood. This TCR came from a human donor in a cohort sampled during active COVID-19. The CDR3 DNA is TGTGCCAGCAGCTTATCGGGGGGGGCCCCCTACAATGAGCAGTTCTTC. It codes for CASSLSGGAPYNEQFF. The full variable domain, rest sourced from reference TRBV7-9 and TRBJ2-1, is DTGVSQNPRHKITKRGQNVTFRCDPISEHNRLYWYRQTLGQGPEFLTYFQNEAQLEKSRLLSDRFSAERPKGSFSTLEIQRTEQGDSAMYLCASSLSGGAPYNEQFFGPGTRLTVL.